These 5 T cell receptor gamma chains were sequenced from one sample in a study of gamma-delta T cells after stem cell transplantation. TCRdb re-analyzed the RT-PCR reads via CATT. Altogether around 430 gamma-chain clones are present, approximately 2.2% being singletons, with the ten largest covering over 35%. Sequencing was done on a sample of gamma-delta T cells. The receptors derive from a human donor. It is not recorded whose cells these are; they may come from a transplant donor.

A remark on this clone: A read error is likely here: a far larger clone is one base away. The chain links TRGV9 to TRGJP. Germline-derived CDR1 and CDR2 are GITISATS and ISYDGTV (reference sequence). The CDR3 has 17 amino acids. The CDR3 bases are TGTGCCTCGTGGGAGCTGCACCAAGAGTTGGGCAAAAAAATCAAGGTATTT. Protein: CASWELHQELGKKIKVF.

This clone was seen a few times. At one end, the junction sequence differs from germline, possibly due to a read error. This chain links TRGV9 with TRGJP. CDR3 length equals 16 residues. CDR1 and CDR2 from the germline V gene are GITISATS and ISYDGTV (reference sequence). CDR3 DNA: TGTGCCTTGTGGGAGGCGCTAGTGTTGGGCAAAAAAATCAGGGTATTT. Residues: CALWEALVLGKKIRVF.

This clone was seen a few times. Since a far larger clone is one base different, this is likely a read error. In the same sample, other DNA sequences code for this CDR3. The chain is built from TRGV9 and TRGJP. This CDR3 region has 16 residues. CDR1 is GITISATS and CDR2 is ISYDGTV in the germline V gene (reference sequence). CDR3 nucleotide sequence: TGTGCCTTGTGGGAGGTGCAAGAGTTGGGCAAAAAAATCAAGGTATTC. It specifies CALWEVQELGKKIKVF.

This clone came up a few times. Since a far larger clone is one base different, this is likely a read error. The genes are TRGV9 and TRGJP1. The ends lost 1 base at V and 12 bases at J; junction bases unmatched: 2. CDR1 GITISATS and CDR2 ISYDGTV come from the germline V gene (reference sequence). CDR3 length equals 11 residues. DNA for the CDR3: TGTGCCTTGTGGGAGGTTCGGTTCAAGATATTT. This translates into CALWEVRFKIF.

By frequency in the sample, this clone is hyperexpanded. This specimen includes other DNA sequences encoding the same CDR3. The chain combines TRGV9 with TRGJP. Looked up from germline, CDR1 is GITISATS and CDR2 is ISYDGTV (reference sequence). The CDR3 is 16 residues long. The V segment lost 0 bases and the J segment 6 bases; nucleotides outside the gene matches: 2. The chain's CDR3 is CALWEVRELGKKIKVF. The CDR3 bases are TGTGCCTTGTGGGAGGTGCGAGAGTTGGGCAAAAAAATCAAGGTATTT.